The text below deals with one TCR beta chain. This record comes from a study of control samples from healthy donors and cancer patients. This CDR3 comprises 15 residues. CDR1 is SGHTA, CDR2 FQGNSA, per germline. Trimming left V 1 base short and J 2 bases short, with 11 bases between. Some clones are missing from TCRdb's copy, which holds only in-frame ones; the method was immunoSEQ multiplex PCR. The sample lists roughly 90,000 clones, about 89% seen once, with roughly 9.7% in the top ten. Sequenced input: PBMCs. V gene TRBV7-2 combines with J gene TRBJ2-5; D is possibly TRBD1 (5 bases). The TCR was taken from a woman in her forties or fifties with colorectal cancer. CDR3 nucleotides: TGTGCCAGCAGCTTAGGGGCAGGGCAACAAGAGACCCAGTACTTC. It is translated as CASSLGAGQQETQYF.